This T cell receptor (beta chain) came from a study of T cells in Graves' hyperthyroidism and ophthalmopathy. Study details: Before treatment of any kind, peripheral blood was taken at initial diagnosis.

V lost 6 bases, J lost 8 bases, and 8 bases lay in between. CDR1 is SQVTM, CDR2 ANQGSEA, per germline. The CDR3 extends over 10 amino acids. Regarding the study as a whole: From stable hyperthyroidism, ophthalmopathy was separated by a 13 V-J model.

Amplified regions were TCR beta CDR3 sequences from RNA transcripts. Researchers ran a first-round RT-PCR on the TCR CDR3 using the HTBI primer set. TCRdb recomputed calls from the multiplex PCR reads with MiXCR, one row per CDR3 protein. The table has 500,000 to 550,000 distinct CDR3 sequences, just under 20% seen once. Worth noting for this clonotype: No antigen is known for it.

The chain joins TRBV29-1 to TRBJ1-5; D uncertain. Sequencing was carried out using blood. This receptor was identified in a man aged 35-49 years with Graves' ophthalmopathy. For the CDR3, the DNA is TGCAGCGTCCAACGGGAGCCCCAGCATTTT. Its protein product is CSVQREPQHF.